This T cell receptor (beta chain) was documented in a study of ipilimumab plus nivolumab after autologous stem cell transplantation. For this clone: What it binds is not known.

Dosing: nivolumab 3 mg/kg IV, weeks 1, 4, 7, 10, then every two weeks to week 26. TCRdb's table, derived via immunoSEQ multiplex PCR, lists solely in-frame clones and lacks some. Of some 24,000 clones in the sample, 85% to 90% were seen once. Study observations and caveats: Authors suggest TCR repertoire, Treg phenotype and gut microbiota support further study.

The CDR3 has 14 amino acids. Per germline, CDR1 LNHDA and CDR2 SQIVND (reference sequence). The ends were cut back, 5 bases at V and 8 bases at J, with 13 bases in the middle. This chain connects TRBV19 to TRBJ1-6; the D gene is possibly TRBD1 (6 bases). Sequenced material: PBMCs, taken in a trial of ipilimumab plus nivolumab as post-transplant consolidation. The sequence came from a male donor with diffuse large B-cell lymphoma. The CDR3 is CASSPRQEYSPLHF. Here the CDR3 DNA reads TGTGCCAGTAGTCCGCGACAGGAATATTCACCCCTCCACTTT.